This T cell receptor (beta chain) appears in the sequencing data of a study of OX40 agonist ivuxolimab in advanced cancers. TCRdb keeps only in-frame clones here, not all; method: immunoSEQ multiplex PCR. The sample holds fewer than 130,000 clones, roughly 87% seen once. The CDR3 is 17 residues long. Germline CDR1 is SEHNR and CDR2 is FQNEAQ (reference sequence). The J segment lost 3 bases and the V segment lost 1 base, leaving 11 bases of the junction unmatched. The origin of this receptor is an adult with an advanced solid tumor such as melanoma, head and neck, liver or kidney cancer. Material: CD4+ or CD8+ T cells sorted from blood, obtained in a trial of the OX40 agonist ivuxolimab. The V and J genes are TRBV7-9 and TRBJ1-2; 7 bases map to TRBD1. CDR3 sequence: CASSLGGGAGGDYGYTF. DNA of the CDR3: TGTGCCAGCAGCTTAGGAGGTGGGGCAGGGGGTGACTATGGCTACACCTTC.